Listed below are T cell receptor beta chains from one sample, sequenced in a study of response to subunit inactivated influenza vaccine. One entry per CDR3 protein, called by TCRdb with MiXCR from the RT-PCR reads. The top ten hold roughly 12% of the sample, which has around 480,000 distinct CDR3 sequences, about a tenth seen once. Sample: PBMCs from blood, taken 40 to 50 days after vaccination. The receptors stem from a man over 45 who received an inactivated influenza vaccine. CDR3s include the opening cysteine and the closing phenylalanine or tryptophan. The D gene is left open where the match is weak. Clone size appears in some rows only: once, few, many, or a class for an expanded clone.

J: TRBJ2-7
V: TRBV5-1
size: many
length: 14
D: NA
CDR3: CASSPEGAVYEQYF
DNA: TGCGCCAGCAGCCCGGAAGGAGCGGTCTACGAGCAGTACTTC

J: TRBJ2-1
V: TRBV5-6
size: many
length: 16
D: NA
CDR3: CASSFLTRVGHNEQFF
DNA: TGTGCCAGCAGCTTCTTAACTAGGGTTGGCCACAATGAGCAGTTCTTC

J: TRBJ2-7
V: TRBV12-3/TRBV12-4
size: few
length: 13
D: NA
CDR3: CASSFVPRGEQYF
DNA: TGTGCCAGCAGTTTCGTCCCTCGAGGAGAGCAGTACTTC

J: TRBJ2-7
V: TRBV5-1
size: many
length: 15
D: TRBD2
CDR3: CASSLTSGNSYEQYF
DNA: TGCGCCAGCAGCCTAACTAGCGGGAACTCCTACGAGCAGTACTTC

J: TRBJ2-1
V: TRBV5-1
size: few
length: 17
D: TRBD2
CDR3: CASSLAASGRRPNEQFF
DNA: TGCGCCAGCAGCTTGGCAGCTAGCGGGAGGAGGCCCAATGAGCAGTTCTTC

J: TRBJ2-7
V: TRBV4-1
size: few
length: 16
D: NA
CDR3: CASSQDKGSVPYEQYF
DNA: TGCGCCAGCAGCCAAGATAAGGGTAGTGTCCCCTACGAGCAGTACTTC

J: TRBJ2-3
V: TRBV10-3
size: many
length: 16
D: TRBD2
CDR3: CAISRPSGRAGDTQYF
DNA: TGTGCCATCAGTCGACCGAGCGGGAGGGCGGGAGATACGCAGTATTTT

J: TRBJ2-4
V: TRBV27
size: few
length: 16
D: TRBD2
CDR3: CASSSPGGTSGDIQYF
DNA: TGTGCCAGCAGTTCCCCGGGGGGGACTAGCGGCGACATTCAGTACTTC

J: TRBJ2-7
V: TRBV24-1
size: few
length: 17
D: TRBD1
CDR3: CATSDPGAGGEIYEQYF
DNA: TGTGCCACCAGTGATCCCGGCGCAGGGGGCGAAATCTACGAGCAGTACTTC

J: TRBJ1-2
V: TRBV6-1
size: NA
length: 16
D: TRBD1
CDR3: CASSASQGTPSYGYTF
DNA: TGTGCCAGCAGTGCCTCACAGGGGACGCCGTCCTATGGCTACACCTTC

J: TRBJ1-3
V: TRBV4-1
size: many
length: 14
D: NA
CDR3: CASSQDPRADTIYF
DNA: TGCGCCAGCAGCCAAGATCCCCGTGCGGACACCATATATTTT

J: TRBJ2-5
V: TRBV28
size: NA
length: 14
D: NA
CDR3: CASSFSQYQETQYF
DNA: TGTGCCAGCAGTTTTTCACAATACCAAGAGACCCAGTACTTC

J: TRBJ2-2
V: TRBV5-1
size: many
length: 20
D: NA
CDR3: CASSSPGLPFPSTNTGELFF
DNA: TGCGCCAGCAGCTCCCCGGGACTGCCCTTCCCCTCAACAAACACCGGGGAGCTGTTTTTT

J: TRBJ2-2
V: TRBV12-3/TRBV12-4
size: few
length: 14
D: NA
CDR3: CASSFQGPSRELFF
DNA: TGTGCCAGCAGTTTTCAGGGTCCCAGCCGGGAGCTGTTTTTT

J: TRBJ2-7
V: TRBV30
size: NA
length: 12
D: NA
CDR3: CAWSGGVPRQYF
DNA: TGTGCCTGGAGTGGGGGAGTCCCCAGGCAGTACTTC

J: TRBJ1-2
V: TRBV20-1
size: NA
length: 15
D: NA
CDR3: CSATTSGFPNYGYTF
DNA: TGCAGTGCTACTACCTCGGGGTTCCCCAACTATGGCTACACCTTC

J: TRBJ2-3
V: TRBV11-2
size: few
length: 15
D: TRBD1
CDR3: CASSYPGTGVDTQYF
DNA: TGTGCCAGCAGCTATCCCGGGACAGGGGTAGATACGCAGTATTTT

J: TRBJ1-4
V: TRBV4-2
size: NA
length: 16
D: NA
CDR3: CASSQRLSQENEKLFF
DNA: TGTGCCAGCAGCCAACGCCTTTCACAGGAAAATGAAAAACTGTTTTTT

J: TRBJ2-4
V: TRBV9
size: NA
length: 16
D: NA
CDR3: CASSVADTLAKNIQYF
DNA: TGTGCCAGCAGCGTAGCCGACACTCTAGCCAAAAACATTCAGTACTTC

J: TRBJ2-2
V: TRBV7-9
size: many
length: 15
D: TRBD1
CDR3: CASSPGTGYTGELFF
DNA: TGTGCCAGCAGCCCCGGGACAGGGTACACCGGGGAGCTGTTTTTT

J: TRBJ2-3
V: TRBV6-5
size: NA
length: 12
D: NA
CDR3: CASSSGLLTQYF
DNA: TGTGCCAGCAGTTCAGGACTTCTTACGCAGTATTTT

J: TRBJ1-2
V: TRBV5-6
size: few
length: 14
D: NA
CDR3: CASSPPGVAYGYTF
DNA: TGTGCCAGCAGCCCCCCAGGGGTTGCCTATGGCTACACCTTC

J: TRBJ2-2
V: TRBV5-1
size: many
length: 15
D: NA
CDR3: CASSLDGTPTGELFF
DNA: TGCGCCAGCAGCTTGGATGGTACACCCACCGGGGAGCTGTTTTTT

J: TRBJ2-3
V: TRBV5-1
size: few
length: 14
D: NA
CDR3: CASSFVGAADTQYF
DNA: TGCGCCAGCAGCTTCGTGGGAGCGGCAGATACGCAGTATTTT

J: TRBJ2-1
V: TRBV10-3
size: many
length: 13
D: NA
CDR3: CAISESVGGEQFF
DNA: TGTGCCATCAGTGAGTCGGTTGGGGGCGAGCAGTTCTTC

J: TRBJ1-1
V: TRBV7-9
size: few
length: 15
D: NA
CDR3: CASSSTGTVNTEAFF
DNA: TGTGCCAGCAGCTCAACCGGGACGGTGAACACTGAAGCTTTCTTT

J: TRBJ1-1
V: TRBV12-3/TRBV12-4
size: many
length: 13
D: NA
CDR3: CASTQNGQREAFF
DNA: TGTGCCAGCACTCAGAATGGGCAGCGTGAAGCTTTCTTT

J: TRBJ1-1
V: TRBV20-1
size: many
length: 13
D: NA
CDR3: CSASVGSETEAFF
DNA: TGCAGTGCTAGTGTGGGCAGTGAAACTGAAGCTTTCTTT

J: TRBJ1-4
V: TRBV7-9
size: NA
length: 14
D: TRBD1
CDR3: CASSSTGAGEKLFF
DNA: TGTGCCAGCAGCTCGACAGGGGCGGGGGAAAAACTGTTTTTT

J: TRBJ1-2
V: TRBV12-3/TRBV12-4
size: NA
length: 13
D: NA
CDR3: CASSGGTNYGYTF
DNA: TGTGCCAGCAGTGGCGGGACTAACTATGGCTACACCTTC

J: TRBJ1-2
V: TRBV29-1
size: NA
length: 12
D: NA
CDR3: CSVADILYGYTF
DNA: TGCAGCGTAGCGGACATTCTCTATGGCTACACCTTC